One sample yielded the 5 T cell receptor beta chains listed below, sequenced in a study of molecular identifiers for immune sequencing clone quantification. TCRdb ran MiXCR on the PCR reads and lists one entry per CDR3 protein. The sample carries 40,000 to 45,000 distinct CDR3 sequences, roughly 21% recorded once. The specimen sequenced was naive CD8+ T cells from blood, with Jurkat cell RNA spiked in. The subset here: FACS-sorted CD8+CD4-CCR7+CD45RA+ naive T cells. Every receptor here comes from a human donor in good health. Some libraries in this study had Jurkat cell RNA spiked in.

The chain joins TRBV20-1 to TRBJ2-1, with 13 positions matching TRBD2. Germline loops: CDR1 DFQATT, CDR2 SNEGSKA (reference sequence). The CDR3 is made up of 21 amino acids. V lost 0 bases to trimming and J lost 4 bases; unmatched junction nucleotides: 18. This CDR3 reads CSARDPAGTSGVVSIYNEQFF. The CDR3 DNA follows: TGCAGTGCTAGAGACCCCGCCGGGACTAGCGGGGTAGTATCGATATACAATGAGCAGTTCTTC.

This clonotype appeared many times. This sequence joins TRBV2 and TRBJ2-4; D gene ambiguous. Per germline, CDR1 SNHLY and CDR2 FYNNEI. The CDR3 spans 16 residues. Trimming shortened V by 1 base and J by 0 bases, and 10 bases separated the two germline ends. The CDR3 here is CASSEDVTLAKNIQYF. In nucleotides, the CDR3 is TGTGCCAGCAGTGAAGATGTCACTTTAGCCAAAAACATTCAGTACTTC.

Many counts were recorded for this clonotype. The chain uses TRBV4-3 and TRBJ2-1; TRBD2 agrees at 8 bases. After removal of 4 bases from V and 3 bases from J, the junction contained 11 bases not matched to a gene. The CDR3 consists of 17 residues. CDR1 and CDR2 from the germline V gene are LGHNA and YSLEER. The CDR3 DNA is TGCGCCAGCAGCCCAGGCTGGGGACTAGAAGTCTACAATGAGCAGTTCTTC. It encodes CASSPGWGLEVYNEQFF.

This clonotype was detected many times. For the CDR3, the DNA is TGTGCCAGCAGCCCAAAGGTCACAGGGAGCCTCACTGAAGCTTTCTTT. Encoded protein: CASSPKVTGSLTEAFF. The gene calls are TRBV7-9 and TRBJ1-1; tentative D call: TRBD1 (6 bases). Germline CDR1 and CDR2: SEHNR and FQNEAQ (reference sequence). The CDR3 spans 16 residues. V was clipped by 5 bases and J by 4 bases, with 20 bases between them. Full variable domain (remainder filled in from reference TRBV7-9 and TRBJ1-1): DTGVSQNPRHKITKRGQNVTFRCDPISEHNRLYWYRQTLGQGPEFLTYFQNEAQLEKSRLLSDRFSAERPKGSFSTLEIQRTEQGDSAMYLCASSPKVTGSLTEAFFGQGTRLTVV.

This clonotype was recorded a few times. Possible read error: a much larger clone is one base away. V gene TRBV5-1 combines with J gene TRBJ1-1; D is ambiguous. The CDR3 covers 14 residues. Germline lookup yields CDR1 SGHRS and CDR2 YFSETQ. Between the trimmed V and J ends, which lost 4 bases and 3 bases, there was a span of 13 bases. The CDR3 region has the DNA TGCGCCAGCAGCCCGACGTCTTGGGACACTGAAGCTTTCTTT. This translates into CASSPTSWDTEAFF.